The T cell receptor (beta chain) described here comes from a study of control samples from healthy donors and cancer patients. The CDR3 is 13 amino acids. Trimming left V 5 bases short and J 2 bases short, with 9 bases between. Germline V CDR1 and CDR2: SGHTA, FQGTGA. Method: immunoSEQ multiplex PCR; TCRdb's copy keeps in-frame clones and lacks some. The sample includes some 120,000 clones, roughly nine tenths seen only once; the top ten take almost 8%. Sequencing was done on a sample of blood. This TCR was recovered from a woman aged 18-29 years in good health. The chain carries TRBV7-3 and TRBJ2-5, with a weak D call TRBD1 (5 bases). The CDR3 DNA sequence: TGTGCCAGCAGCCTAGACAGACAAGAGACCCAGTACTTC. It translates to CASSLDRQETQYF. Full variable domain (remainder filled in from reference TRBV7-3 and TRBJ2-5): GAGVSQTPSNKVTEKGKYVELRCDPISGHTALYWYRQSLGQGPEFLIYFQGTGAADDSGLPNDRFFAVRPEGSVSTLKIQRTERGDSAVYLCASSLDRQETQYFGPGTRLLVL.